Detailed here is one T cell receptor beta chain. The record originates from a study of blood T cell repertoires in COVID-19. The CDR3 is 14 amino acids. Trimming pared 7 bases from V and 4 bases from J, leaving 13 bases between. The germline gives CDR1 SGHTA, CDR2 FQGNSA. As originally analysed: Scientists estimated how many nucleated cells there were by amplifying reference gene primers. The data were produced by immunoSEQ multiplex PCR, yet TCRdb's version contains in-frame clones alone and is incomplete. V, J and clone size were drawn from that table, and D and trimming were deduced from the DNA. The data show about 60,000 clones, about 88% seen once.

Sample: peripheral blood. The sequence was collected from a man between 65 and 85 years old with acute or convalescent COVID-19. The chain recombines TRBV7-2 with TRBJ2-2; possibly TRBD2 for D (5 bases). CDR3 region: CASKAGRTTGELFF. Here the CDR3 DNA reads TGTGCCAGCAAGGCGGGTAGGACCACCGGGGAGCTGTTTTTT.